This T cell receptor (beta chain) was captured in a study of T cells in Graves' hyperthyroidism and ophthalmopathy. Study-wide context: The authors collected peripheral blood at initial diagnosis, before any treatment. Study-wide results and caveats: Blood samples included most of the expanded thyroid clonotypes exceeding 0.001.

This clonotype was counted at least ten times. As yet, its antigen is unknown. The germline V gene has CDR1 MNHEY and CDR2 SMNVEV (reference sequence). V was clipped by 4 bases and J by 7 bases, with 14 bases between them. The CDR3 is 15 amino acids. Exclusion criteria comprised uncontrolled infection, other autoimmune disease, pregnancy or lactation. Diagnoses were established using clinical symptoms, serum thyroxine and TRAb, thyroid ultrasound and orbital computed tomography. Amplified TCR beta CDR3 regions came from RNA transcripts. In the first-round RT-PCR of the TCR CDR3, the HTBI primer set was used. Each CDR3 protein is one row after TCRdb ran MiXCR on the multiplex PCR reads. The sample has 400,000 to 500,000 distinct CDR3 sequences; around 15% are singletons.

The chain couples TRBV27 to TRBJ1-6, with D hard to call. The sample taken for sequencing was blood. The source is a young woman with Graves' hyperthyroidism. In nucleotides, the CDR3 is TGTGCCAGCAGTTCATACGGAAGCCTAAATTCACCCCTCCACTTT. Protein sequence: CASSSYGSLNSPLHF.